This TCR beta chain is drawn from a study of T cells in Graves' hyperthyroidism and ophthalmopathy (dated by TCRdb to about 2019). Context from the whole study: Peripheral blood samples were taken at the time of initial diagnosis, prior to any treatment. TCR V-J signatures able to tell the groups apart were searched for in a discovery cohort of 100 or so patients, of whom 43 had Graves' ophthalmopathy and roughly 59 had stable Graves' hyperthyroidism. Prospective prediction of ophthalmopathy was tested in an independent validation cohort consisting of some 20 hyperthyroidism patients and over 15 patients who later progressed to ophthalmopathy. The approximately 90 discovery patients were randomly split 7:3 into training and test sets. In about 6 Graves' hyperthyroidism patients, the study also compared T-cell repertoires from thyroid tissue with T-cell repertoires from blood. After sampling, hyperthyroidism patients received methimazole starting at 30 mg daily, and ophthalmopathy patients received high-dose intravenous methylprednisolone. The paper reports TCR Vbeta CDR3 sequencing of some 140 peripheral blood samples: fewer than 50 ophthalmopathy, about 75 hyperthyroidism and about 17 progressor patients.

In the ophthalmopathy patients, disease was moderately to severely active, with a Clinical Activity Score of 3 or more, a NOSPECS grade of 4 or more, and a duration of less than 3 months. Exclusion was applied to patients with uncontrolled infections, other autoimmune diseases, pregnancy or lactation. Clinical symptoms, serum thyroxine and TRAb, thyroid ultrasound, and orbital computed tomography formed the basis for the diagnoses. Ficoll-Paque density gradient centrifugation was used to isolate PBMCs from 9.5 to 10 ml of fresh peripheral blood. Total RNA was extracted using Trizol reagent, and RNA quality was assessed on an Agilent 2100 Bioanalyzer. Of note for this clonotype: Its target antigen remains unknown. No base quality values were provided; no much bigger clone lies one nucleotide off.

The TCR beta CDR3 regions were amplified from RNA transcripts. The first round of RT-PCR for the TCR CDR3 was performed with the HTBI primer set and the Qiagen OneStep RT-PCR kit. A second multiplex PCR round built the libraries, followed by size selection and purification. Libraries were sequenced paired-end with 100 bp reads on an Illumina HiSeq2000. As for the authors' bioinformatics: SOAPnuke was used to process the raw data, throwing out any read that contained adapters or uncalled bases, had a mean Phred below 15, or lacked an exact constant-primer or identifier match. High-quality paired reads were merged using COPE v1.2.5, and each unique nucleotide sequence was defined as a clonotype. Clonotypes were aligned to IMGT TRBV, TRBD and TRBJ reference segments using MiTCR v1.1. Analysis was restricted to V-J combinations with a frequency above 0.0001, which covered roughly 99% of repertoires. A TCS score was defined as the ratio of F50 (clonal expansion) to E x V (chaos), with BLOSUM62-based TCRdist applied between CDR3 peptides within each V-J. Welch's t-statistics and random forest reduced roughly 500 V-J features to 10 to 15, which were used in a naive Bayes classifier (R e1071). TCRdb itself trimmed the public reads at Q25 with fastp, ran MiXCR and retained productive beta chains. Under each unique CDR3 protein, matching rows form one entry showing the most common genes and DNA. TCRdb's processing, not the authors', yielded these V and J calls. The sample profile shows about 520,000 distinct CDR3 sequences; approximately 25% of them were found once. The ten largest clones take up about 11% of the sample.

General conclusions and limits of the study: Most expanded thyroid clonotypes (frequency above 0.001) were also found in blood, which suggests that blood repertoires may mirror thyroid immune responses. Ophthalmopathy was separated from stable hyperthyroidism by a 13 V-J signature model, with 85% to 90% sensitivity and about 81% specificity obtained in cross-validation and 80%/75% obtained in testing. No statistical method was used to set the sample size in advance, and investigators knew the group allocation. In validation, the model predicted progression to ophthalmopathy a median of 6.5 months before onset, with around 70% sensitivity and 72.22% specificity.

This receptor was identified in a woman in her twenties or thirties with Graves' ophthalmopathy. The sample consisted of blood.

CDR3 reads: CATSRDGVGRGQPQHF. The sequence in DNA is TGTGCCACCAGCAGAGATGGGGTGGGCAGGGGGCAGCCCCAGCATTTT. The sequence joins TRBV15 to TRBJ1-5; TRBD1 fits 7 bases in the junction. According to the germline V gene (reference sequence), CDR1 reads LNHNV and CDR2 reads YYDKDF. Trimmed from V: 0 bases; trimmed from J: 7 bases; junction bases lacking a gene match: 9. The CDR3, from cysteine to phenylalanine, totals 16 residues. The entry retains the CDR3 DNA only, 48 bases that are in frame from base 1.